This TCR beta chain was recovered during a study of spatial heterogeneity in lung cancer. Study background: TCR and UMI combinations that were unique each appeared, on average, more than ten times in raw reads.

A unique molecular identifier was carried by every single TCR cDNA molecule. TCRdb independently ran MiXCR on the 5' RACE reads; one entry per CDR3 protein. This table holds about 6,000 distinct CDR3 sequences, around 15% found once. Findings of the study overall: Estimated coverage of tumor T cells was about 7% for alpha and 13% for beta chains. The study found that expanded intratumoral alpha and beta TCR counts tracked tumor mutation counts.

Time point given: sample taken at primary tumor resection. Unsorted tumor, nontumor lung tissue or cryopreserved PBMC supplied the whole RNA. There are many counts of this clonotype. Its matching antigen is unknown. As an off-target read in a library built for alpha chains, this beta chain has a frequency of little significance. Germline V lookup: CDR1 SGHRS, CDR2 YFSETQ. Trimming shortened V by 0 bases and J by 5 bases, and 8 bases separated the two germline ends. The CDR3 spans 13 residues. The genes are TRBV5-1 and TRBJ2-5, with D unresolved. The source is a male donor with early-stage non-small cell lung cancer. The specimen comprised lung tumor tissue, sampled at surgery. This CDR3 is CASSLELAETQYF. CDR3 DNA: TGCGCCAGCAGCTTGGAGCTCGCGGAGACCCAGTACTTC.